A single sample gave rise to the 11 T cell receptor beta chains below, sequenced in a study of blood T cell repertoires in COVID-19. Some clones are missing from TCRdb's copy, which holds only in-frame ones; the method was immunoSEQ multiplex PCR. The data hold around 290,000 clones, with 86% observed a single time. The sample was peripheral blood. The receptors were sampled from a woman aged 70-85 years with COVID-19, enrolled during active disease.

The chain carries TRBV7-9 and TRBJ1-2; 9 bases map to TRBD1. V lost 0 bases to trimming and J lost 3 bases; unmatched junction nucleotides: 8. From germline, CDR1 is SEHNR and CDR2 FQNEAQ (reference sequence). CDR3 size: 17 residues. The DNA of the CDR3 is TGTGCCAGCAGCTTAGCGGTTTCACAGGGGGCAGACTATGGCTACACCTTC. Its protein is CASSLAVSQGADYGYTF. Using reference TRBV7-9 and TRBJ1-2 for the parts outside the CDR3, the full variable domain is DTGVSQNPRHKITKRGQNVTFRCDPISEHNRLYWYRQTLGQGPEFLTYFQNEAQLEKSRLLSDRFSAERPKGSFSTLEIQRTEQGDSAMYLCASSLAVSQGADYGYTFGSGTRLTVV.

A single count supports this clone. The chain carries TRBV7-2 and TRBJ2-5; 12 bases align to TRBD1. V lost 3 bases to trimming and J lost 5 bases; unmatched junction nucleotides: 10. The CDR3 extends over 17 amino acids. Germline-derived CDR1 and CDR2 are SGHTA and FQGNSA. The CDR3 DNA is TGTGCCAGCAGCTTGATGGCGGGACAGGGGGCAGGGGAGACCCAGTACTTC. Translated: CASSLMAGQGAGETQYF. The full variable domain, completed using reference TRBV7-2 and TRBJ2-5, is GAGVSQSPSNKVTEKGKDVELRCDPISGHTALYWYRQSLGQGLEFLIYFQGNSAPDKSGLPSDRFSAERTGGSVSTLTIQRTQQEDSAVYLCASSLMAGQGAGETQYFGPGTRLLVL.

This clone has a single count. The CDR3 DNA follows: TGCGCCAGCAGCTTTAACAGGAACACCGGGGAGCTGTTTTTT. Its translation is CASSFNRNTGELFF. The rearrangement uses TRBV5-1 and TRBJ2-2; D is unresolved. This CDR3 contains 14 residues. V shed 2 bases and J shed 1 base, with 6 bases lying between them. Looked up from germline, CDR1 is SGHRS and CDR2 is YFSETQ.

The chain links TRBV10-3 to TRBJ2-3; a possible D gene is TRBD2 (5 bases). The CDR3 totals 17 residues. Looked up from germline, CDR1 is ENHRY and CDR2 is SYGVKD. With 3 bases removed from V and 0 bases from J, the gap between germline ends came to 16 bases. CDR3 in DNA: TGTGCCATCAGTGAAGGCGGGCCAGGAACTAGCACAGATACGCAGTATTTT. The encoded protein is CAISEGGPGTSTDTQYF.

This clone was observed many times. The CDR3: CASSISGVYTEAFF. CDR3 DNA sequence: TGTGCCAGCAGCATTTCAGGGGTTTACACTGAAGCTTTCTTT. V gene TRBV7-2 combines with J gene TRBJ1-1, with TRBD1 as a possible D gene (6 bases). Trimming removed 5 bases at V and 3 bases at J, with 13 bases between. This CDR3 region has 14 residues. Germline V gene lookup returns CDR1 SGHTA and CDR2 FQGNSA.

V gene TRBV5-8 combines with J gene TRBJ1-6, with D unclear. Germline assignment: CDR1 SGHTS and CDR2 YDEGEE. Trimming cost V 0 bases and J 0 bases, with 7 bases left between them. The CDR3 loop spans 16 amino acids. The CDR3 coding sequence is TGTGCCAGCAGCTTGGTCGGGGACTCCTATAATTCACCCCTCCACTTT. Its protein product is CASSLVGDSYNSPLHF.

This chain connects TRBV27 to TRBJ2-6; TRBD2 aligns across 15 bases. This CDR3 contains 18 residues. The junction had 3 bases not matched to a gene; V was cut back by 5 bases and J by 1 base. The germline gives CDR1 MNHEY, CDR2 SMNVEV (reference sequence). The CDR3 DNA reads as TGTGCCAGCAGTCGAGGACTAGCGGGGGGGTCTGGGGCCAACGTCCTGACTTTC. Its translation is CASSRGLAGGSGANVLTF. The variable domain in full, with the rest retrieved from reference TRBV27 and TRBJ2-6, is EAQVTQNPRYLITVTGKKLTVTCSQNMNHEYMSWYRQDPGLGLRQIYYSMNVEVTDKGDVPEGYKVSRKEKRNFPLILESPSPNQTSLYFCASSRGLAGGSGANVLTFGAGSRLTVL.

This sequence joins TRBV2 and TRBJ1-2; D may be TRBD1 (5 bases). Germline assignment: CDR1 SNHLY and CDR2 FYNNEI. V shed 4 bases and J shed 6 bases, with 12 bases lying between them. The CDR3 sequence is 13 residues long. The CDR3 is CASSANGADGYTF. The CDR3, as DNA: TGTGCCAGCAGTGCGAATGGGGCTGATGGCTACACCTTC.

V usage is TRBV30 and J usage is TRBJ2-7; D might be TRBD2 (5 bases). Germline lookup yields CDR1 GTSNPN and CDR2 SVGIG (reference sequence). Trimming cost V 1 base and J 4 bases, with 8 bases left between them. CDR3 length: 12 residues. The chain's CDR3 is CAWSEGVYEQYF. In DNA form, the CDR3 reads TGTGCCTGGAGTGAGGGAGTATACGAGCAGTACTTC.

The V gene is TRBV7-2, the J gene TRBJ2-1; D remains ambiguous. V was pared by 7 bases and J by 3 bases, with 7 bases between. Germline V CDR1 and CDR2: SGHTA, FQGNSA. This CDR3 spans 12 amino acids. The CDR3 DNA is TGTGCCAGCAACCCCGGCTACAATGAGCAGTTCTTC. Translation: CASNPGYNEQFF.

The chain joins TRBV19 to TRBJ1-6, with D unclear. This CDR3 spans 13 amino acids. The germline V and J ends were trimmed by 6 bases and 7 bases, with 10 bases remaining between them. Germline V gene data show CDR1 as LNHDA and CDR2 as SQIVND (reference sequence). Written as DNA, the CDR3 is TGTGCCAGTAGGCGGGGATTAAATTCACCCCTCCACTTT. The encoded protein is CASRRGLNSPLHF.